The 13 T cell receptor beta chains listed next were all sequenced from one sample in a study of blood T cell repertoires in COVID-19. Method: immunoSEQ multiplex PCR; TCRdb's copy keeps in-frame clones and lacks some. The repertoire includes about 190,000 clones, about 81% of them detected once, and roughly an eighth sits in the top ten. Material for sequencing was peripheral blood. The receptors here all came from a young man with active or convalescent COVID-19.

J is TRBJ2-3 and V is TRBV24-1; D might be TRBD2 (6 bases). Trimming cost V 4 bases and J 6 bases, with 22 bases left between them. The CDR3 length is 17 residues. Germline loops: CDR1 KGHDR, CDR2 SFDVKD. The CDR3 region has the DNA TGTGCCACCAGTGACCAGGACAAGCCGGGGGAATGGGATACGCAGTATTTT. Its protein is CATSDQDKPGEWDTQYF.

V usage is TRBV9 and J usage is TRBJ2-2; D is perhaps TRBD2 (6 bases). V lost 2 bases to trimming and J lost 0 bases, with 8 bases between them. Germline values: CDR1 SGDLS, CDR2 YYNGEE. The CDR3 runs 15 residues. CDR3 bases: TGTGCCAGCAGCGTCGGGACTCCGAACACCGGGGAGCTGTTTTTT. Encoded protein: CASSVGTPNTGELFF.

This clone has just one count. This chain uses TRBV6-1 with TRBJ1-4; 7 bases are a match to TRBD1. The CDR3 runs to 16 residues. The germline V gene has CDR1 MNHNS and CDR2 SASEGT. After removal of 4 bases from V and 5 bases from J, the junction contained 10 bases not matched to a gene. CDR3 region: CASSGGSGTVNEKLFF. Here the CDR3 DNA reads TGTGCCAGCAGTGGGGGATCTGGGACAGTAAATGAAAAACTGTTTTTT.

The chain couples TRBV24-1 to TRBJ2-5, with 12 bases lining up with TRBD1. This CDR3 contains 19 residues. The junction had 17 bases not matched to a gene; V was cut back by 5 bases and J by 5 bases. The germline CDR1 and CDR2 sequences are KGHDR and SFDVKD. The CDR3 DNA follows: TGTGCCACCAGTGGGCCCCCGGGGACAGGGGGCGAAAGGTATGAGACCCAGTACTTC. This sequence encodes CATSGPPGTGGERYETQYF.

The chain couples TRBV2 to TRBJ2-5, with TRBD2 identical over 7 bases. Germline trimming cut 2 bases from V and 4 bases from J; bases unmatched to any gene: 10. Germline-derived CDR1 and CDR2 are SNHLY and FYNNEI. The CDR3 consists of 16 residues. DNA of the CDR3: TGTGCCAGCAGTGAACCGGCCAGCGGGATAGGAGAGACCCAGTACTTC. Protein sequence: CASSEPASGIGETQYF.

This chain joins TRBV12-5 and TRBJ2-1; D is possibly TRBD1 (5 bases). Germline CDR1 is LGHNT and CDR2 is FRNRAP. Trimming removed 6 bases from V and 1 base from J, with 16 bases in between. The CDR3 spans 16 residues. The CDR3 DNA reads as TGTGCTAGTGGCCCGTTCGACAGACCGTCCTACAATGAGCAGTTCTTC. Its translation is CASGPFDRPSYNEQFF.

This clone has a handful of counts. The CDR3 nucleotides read TGTGCCAGCAGTCCGACAGGGTTTGTCCAGCCCCAGCATTTT. Protein: CASSPTGFVQPQHF. This sequence joins TRBV28 and TRBJ1-5, with TRBD1 identical over 7 bases. The V and J ends lost 5 bases and 7 bases, in that order; junction bases with no gene match: 8. The length of the CDR3 is 14 residues. The germline V gene encodes CDR1 MDHEN and CDR2 SYDVKM.

The J gene is TRBJ1-3, the V gene TRBV11-2; D remains unclear. Germline V gene sequence: CDR1 SGHAT, CDR2 FQNNGV. V was cut by 3 bases and J by 4 bases, with 7 bases left in between. The CDR3 is 13 amino acids. DNA of the CDR3: TGTGCCAGCAGCTTTGACTGGGGAAACACCATATATTTT. Protein product: CASSFDWGNTIYF.

A few counts support this clone. V gene TRBV19 combines with J gene TRBJ1-1; D not certain. This CDR3 region has 14 residues. Deletions cut 7 bases from V and 1 base from J, with 13 bases between. CDR1 is LNHDA, CDR2 SQIVND, per germline (reference sequence). The CDR3 DNA reads as TGTGCCAGTACCCAAACCCCCGGGAACACTGAAGCTTTCTTT. Translated: CASTQTPGNTEAFF. Variable domain in full (rest from reference TRBV19 and TRBJ1-1): DGGITQSPKYLFRKEGQNVTLSCEQNLNHDAMYWYRQDPGQGLRLIYYSQIVNDFQKGDIAEGYSVSREKKESFPLTVTSAQKNPTAFYLCASTQTPGNTEAFFGQGTRLTVV.

The chain carries TRBV4-1 and TRBJ2-1; D unresolved. Per the germline V gene, CDR1 is MGHRA and CDR2 is YSYEKL. This CDR3 is 17 amino acids long. V was pared by 0 bases and J by 0 bases, with 12 bases between. The CDR3 sequence is CASSQDRHIFSYNEQFF. CDR3 nucleotide sequence: TGCGCCAGCAGCCAAGACAGACACATATTCTCCTACAATGAGCAGTTCTTC.

The DNA for the CDR3 is TGCGCCAGCAGCTTGGGCGGGACGGACCCTTTAGGCTACACCTTC. It encodes CASSLGGTDPLGYTF. This sequence joins TRBV5-1 and TRBJ1-2; tentatively, D is TRBD1 (5 bases). Trimming stripped 0 bases from V and 8 bases from J, with 17 bases between. Germline V gives CDR1 SGHRS, CDR2 YFSETQ. The CDR3 runs to 15 residues.

The rearrangement uses TRBV7-2 and TRBJ2-2, with TRBD1 as a possible D gene (5 bases). V was pared by 6 bases and J by 8 bases, with 13 bases between. Germline-derived CDR1 and CDR2 are SGHTA and FQGNSA. CDR3 length: 13 amino acids. In DNA, the CDR3 is TGTGCCAGCAGTTTTATTGGGGCTGGGGAGCTGTTTTTT. This translates into CASSFIGAGELFF.

V gene TRBV6-1 combines with J gene TRBJ2-5, with TRBD2 as a possible D gene (5 bases). The CDR3 is 12 amino acids. The germline V gene has CDR1 MNHNS and CDR2 SASEGT. Deletions cut 6 bases from V and 0 bases from J, with 5 bases between. Here the CDR3 reads CASRRDQETQYF. The CDR3 DNA is TGTGCCAGCAGGCGGGACCAAGAGACCCAGTACTTC.